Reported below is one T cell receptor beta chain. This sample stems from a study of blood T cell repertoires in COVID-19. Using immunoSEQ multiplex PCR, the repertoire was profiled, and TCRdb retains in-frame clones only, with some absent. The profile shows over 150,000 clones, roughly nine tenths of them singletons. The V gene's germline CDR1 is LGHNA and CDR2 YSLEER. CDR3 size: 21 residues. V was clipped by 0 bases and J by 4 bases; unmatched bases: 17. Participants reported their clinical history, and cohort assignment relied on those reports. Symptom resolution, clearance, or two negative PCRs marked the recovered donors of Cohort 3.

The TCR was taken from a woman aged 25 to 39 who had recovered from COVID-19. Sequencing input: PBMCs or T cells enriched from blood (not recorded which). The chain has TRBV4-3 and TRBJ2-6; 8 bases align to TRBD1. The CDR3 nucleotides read TGCGCCAGCAGCCAAGATTGGGCAGGGGGCGGTTTCTCAGCCGGGGCCAACGTCCTGACTTTC. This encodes CASSQDWAGGGFSAGANVLTF.